This T cell receptor beta chain is drawn from a study of OX40 agonist ivuxolimab in advanced cancers. Study in general: Patients received ivuxolimab, an intravenous treatment, every 2 weeks at 0.01 to 10 mg/kg. Each dose-escalation patient presented with hepatocellular carcinoma, melanoma, renal cell or head and neck cancer.

Study observations and caveats: Dosing at 0.1 to 3.0 mg/kg was accompanied by clonal expansion of CD4+ and CD8+ blood T cells by week 6.

On this clone itself: What it recognizes is unknown.

The protocol was immunoSEQ multiplex PCR, while the TCRdb copy is restricted to in-frame clones and leaves out a portion. The sample yields 75,000 to 90,000 clones, about 87% seen once. The V gene's germline CDR1 is SGHTA and CDR2 FQGNSA. This CDR3 is built from 14 residues. The junction had 9 bases not matched to a gene; V was cut back by 5 bases and J by 7 bases. Material: CD4+ or CD8+ T cells sorted from blood, obtained in a trial of the OX40 agonist ivuxolimab. V and J are TRBV7-2 and TRBJ2-3, with 7 nucleotides matching TRBD2. This receptor was identified in an adult with an advanced solid tumor such as melanoma, head and neck, liver or kidney cancer. This chain's CDR3 is CASSSGTNGNTQYF. DNA for the CDR3: TGTGCCAGCAGCAGCGGGACTAACGGGAATACGCAGTATTTT.